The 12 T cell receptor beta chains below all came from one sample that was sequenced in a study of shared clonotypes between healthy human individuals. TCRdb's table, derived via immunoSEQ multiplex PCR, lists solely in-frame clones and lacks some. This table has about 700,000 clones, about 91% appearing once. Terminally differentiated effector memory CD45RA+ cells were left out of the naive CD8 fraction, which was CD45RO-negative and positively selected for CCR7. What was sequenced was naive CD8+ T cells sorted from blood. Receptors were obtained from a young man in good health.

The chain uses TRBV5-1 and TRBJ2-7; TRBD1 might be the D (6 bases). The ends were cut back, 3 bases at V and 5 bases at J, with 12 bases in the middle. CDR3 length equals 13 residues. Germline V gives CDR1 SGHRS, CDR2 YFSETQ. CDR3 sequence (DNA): TGCGCCAGCAGCTCAACAGGGTTCCACGAGCAGTACTTC. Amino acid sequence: CASSSTGFHEQYF.

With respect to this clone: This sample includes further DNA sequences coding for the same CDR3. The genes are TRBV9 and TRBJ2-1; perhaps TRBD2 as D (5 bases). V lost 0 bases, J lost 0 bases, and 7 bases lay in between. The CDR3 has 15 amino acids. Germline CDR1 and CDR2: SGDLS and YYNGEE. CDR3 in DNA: TGTGCCAGCAGCGTAGGGGCGGGCTCCTACAATGAGCAGTTCTTC. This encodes CASSVGAGSYNEQFF.

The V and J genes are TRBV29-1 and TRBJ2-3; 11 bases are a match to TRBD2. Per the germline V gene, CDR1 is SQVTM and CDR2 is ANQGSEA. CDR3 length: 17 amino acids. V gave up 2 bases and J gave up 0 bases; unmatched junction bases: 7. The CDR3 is CSVELAGGFSSTDTQYF. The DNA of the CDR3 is TGCAGCGTTGAACTAGCGGGAGGATTCTCCAGCACAGATACGCAGTATTTT.

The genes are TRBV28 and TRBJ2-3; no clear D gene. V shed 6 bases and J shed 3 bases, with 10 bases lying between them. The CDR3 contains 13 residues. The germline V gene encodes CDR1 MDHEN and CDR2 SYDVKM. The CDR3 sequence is CASSPPETDTQYF. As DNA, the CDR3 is TGTGCCAGCAGCCCTCCGGAAACAGATACGCAGTATTTT.

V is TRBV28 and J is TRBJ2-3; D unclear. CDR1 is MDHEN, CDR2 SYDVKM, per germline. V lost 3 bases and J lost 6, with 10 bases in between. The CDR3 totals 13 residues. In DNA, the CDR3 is TGTGCCAGCAGTTTGTTAGGTGGTGATACGCAGTATTTT. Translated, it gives CASSLLGGDTQYF.

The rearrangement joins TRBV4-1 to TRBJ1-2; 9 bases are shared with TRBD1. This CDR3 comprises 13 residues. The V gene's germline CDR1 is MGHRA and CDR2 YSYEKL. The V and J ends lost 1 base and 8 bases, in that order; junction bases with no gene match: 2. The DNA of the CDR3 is TGCGCCAGCAGCCAAGGGACAGGGGAAGGCTACACCTTC. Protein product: CASSQGTGEGYTF.

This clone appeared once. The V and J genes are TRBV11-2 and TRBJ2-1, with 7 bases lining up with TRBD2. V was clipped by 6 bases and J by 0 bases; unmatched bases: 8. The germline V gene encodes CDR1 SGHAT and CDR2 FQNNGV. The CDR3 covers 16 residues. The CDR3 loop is CASSGGDFGSYNEQFF. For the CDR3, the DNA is TGTGCCAGCAGTGGGGGGGACTTCGGCTCCTACAATGAGCAGTTCTTC.

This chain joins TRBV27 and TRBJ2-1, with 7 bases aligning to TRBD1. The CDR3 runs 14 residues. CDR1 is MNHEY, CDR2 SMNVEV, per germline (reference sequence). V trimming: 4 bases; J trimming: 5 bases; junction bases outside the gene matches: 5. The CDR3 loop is CASSYRDSDNEQFF. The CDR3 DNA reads TGTGCCAGCAGTTACCGGGACAGTGACAATGAGCAGTTCTTC.

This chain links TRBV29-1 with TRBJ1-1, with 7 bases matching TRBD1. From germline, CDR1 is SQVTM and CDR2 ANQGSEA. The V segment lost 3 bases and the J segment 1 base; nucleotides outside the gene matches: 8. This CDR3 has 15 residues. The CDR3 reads CSVEGVGQTNTEAFF. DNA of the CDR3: TGCAGCGTTGAGGGGGTGGGACAGACGAACACTGAAGCTTTCTTT.

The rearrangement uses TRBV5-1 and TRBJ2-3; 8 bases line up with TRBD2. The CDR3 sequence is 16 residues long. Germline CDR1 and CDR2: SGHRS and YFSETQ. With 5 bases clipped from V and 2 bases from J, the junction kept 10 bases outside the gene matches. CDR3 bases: TGCGCCAGCAGAGGGGGGTTAGCGGGACACACAGATACGCAGTATTTT. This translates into CASRGGLAGHTDTQYF.

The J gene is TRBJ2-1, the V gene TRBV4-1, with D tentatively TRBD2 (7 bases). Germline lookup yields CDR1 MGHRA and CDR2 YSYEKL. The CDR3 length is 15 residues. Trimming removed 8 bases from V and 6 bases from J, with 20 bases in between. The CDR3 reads CASFGDGLGGNEQFF. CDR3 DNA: TGCGCCAGCTTTGGGGACGGACTAGGGGGCAATGAGCAGTTCTTC.

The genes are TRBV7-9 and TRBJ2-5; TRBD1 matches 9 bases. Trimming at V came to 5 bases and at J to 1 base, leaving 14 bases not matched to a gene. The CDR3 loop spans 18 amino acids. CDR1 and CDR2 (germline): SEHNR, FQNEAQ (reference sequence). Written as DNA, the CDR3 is TGTGCCAGCAGCCGGGACAGGGATGATTTAGGGTTCCAAGAGACCCAGTACTTC. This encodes CASSRDRDDLGFQETQYF. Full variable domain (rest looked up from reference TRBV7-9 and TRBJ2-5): DTGVSQNPRHKITKRGQNVTFRCDPISEHNRLYWYRQTLGQGPEFLTYFQNEAQLEKSRLLSDRFSAERPKGSFSTLEIQRTEQGDSAMYLCASSRDRDDLGFQETQYFGPGTRLLVL.